The 16 T cell receptor beta chains below come from one sample, sequenced in a study of PD-1 blockade in classical Hodgkin lymphoma. Using immunoSEQ multiplex PCR, the repertoire was profiled, and TCRdb retains in-frame clones only, with some absent. The sample comprises 55,000 to 80,000 clones, approximately 88% of which are singletons, and roughly an eighth rests with the top ten. Every single patient, without exception, relapsed after autologous stem cell transplantation, and brentuximab vedotin exposure varied. The input for sequencing was peripheral blood mononuclear cells (PBMCs), taken at baseline. Receptors originate from a human donor with classical Hodgkin lymphoma.

The chain links TRBV14 to TRBJ1-5, with TRBD1 as a possible D gene (6 bases). CDR3 length: 14 residues. Trimming removed 4 bases at V and 3 bases at J, with 10 bases between. Germline CDR1 is SGHDN and CDR2 is FVKESK. CDR3 in amino acids: CASSPPGDNQPQHF. In DNA form, the CDR3 reads TGTGCCAGCAGCCCCCCAGGGGACAATCAGCCCCAGCATTTT.

The chain employs TRBV6-6 and TRBJ1-1; tentatively, D is TRBD1 (6 bases). The germline CDR1 and CDR2 sequences are MNHNY and SVGAGI (reference sequence). This CDR3 spans 14 amino acids. Deletions cut 4 bases from V and 5 bases from J, with 14 bases between. In nucleotides, the CDR3 is TGTGCCAGCAGTTTCCGGACAGACAGTACTGAAGCTTTCTTT. Translated, it gives CASSFRTDSTEAFF.

V gene TRBV30 combines with J gene TRBJ1-5; weak D call: TRBD1 (6 bases). CDR3 length: 16 residues. Per the germline V gene, CDR1 is GTSNPN and CDR2 is SVGIG (reference sequence). Trimming took off 6 bases at V and 1 base at J, with 19 bases between the two ends. For the CDR3, the DNA is TGTGCCTGTCTCGCCCGGGGGCAGGGAAGCAATCAGCCCCAGCATTTT. This encodes CACLARGQGSNQPQHF. Filled out from reference TRBV30 and TRBJ1-5, the complete variable domain reads SQTIHQWPATLVQPVGSPLSLECTVEGTSNPNLYWYRQAAGRGLQLLFYSVGIGQISSEVPQNLSASRPQDRQFILSSKKLLLSDSGFYLCACLARGQGSNQPQHFGDGTRLSIL.

This clone was observed a handful of times. The V gene is TRBV29-1, the J gene TRBJ2-7; possible D gene TRBD2, 5 bases. This CDR3 region has 13 residues. Germline assignment: CDR1 SQVTM and CDR2 ANQGSEA. V was cut by 1 base and J by 4 bases, with 11 bases left in between. DNA for the CDR3: TGCAGCGTTGAAGGGGATCCGGGATACGAGCAGTACTTC. This translates into CSVEGDPGYEQYF.

V usage is TRBV10-3 and J usage is TRBJ2-1; TRBD2 aligns across 13 bases. V dropped 4 bases and J dropped 10; count of bases not matched to a gene: 13. Germline CDR1 ENHRY, CDR2 SYGVKD. This CDR3 is 17 amino acids long. CDR3 bases: TGTGCCATCAGTGCACTAAGGGAACTAGCGGGGGGGAAAGAGCAGTTCTTC. As protein: CAISALRELAGGKEQFF.

The gene calls are TRBV7-2 and TRBJ2-5; the D is unclear. The CDR3 is 13 residues long. V lost 5 bases and J 5 bases, leaving 12 bases between the germline ends. Per the germline V gene, CDR1 is SGHTA and CDR2 is FQGNSA. The CDR3 reads CASSPHGLETQYF. CDR3 bases: TGTGCCAGCAGCCCCCATGGGCTGGAGACCCAGTACTTC. Complete variable domain (other parts from reference TRBV7-2 and TRBJ2-5): GAGVSQSPSNKVTEKGKDVELRCDPISGHTALYWYRQSLGQGLEFLIYFQGNSAPDKSGLPSDRFSAERTGGSVSTLTIQRTQQEDSAVYLCASSPHGLETQYFGPGTRLLVL.

The chain couples TRBV27 to TRBJ1-2; possibly TRBD1 for D (5 bases). From germline, CDR1 is MNHEY and CDR2 SMNVEV (reference sequence). V was shortened by 1 base and J by 4 bases, with 13 bases between the two germline ends. CDR3 size: 15 residues. CDR3 DNA sequence: TGTGCCAGCAGTTTATGGCTGGGGGTTATCTATGGCTACACCTTC. Its protein product is CASSLWLGVIYGYTF.

This clone was counted only a few times. The rearrangement uses TRBV9 and TRBJ1-6, with D unresolved. Germline CDR1 reads SGDLS; CDR2 reads YYNGEE. V was trimmed by 4 bases and J by 11 bases, leaving 10 bases between them. The CDR3 covers 12 residues. As DNA, the CDR3 is TGTGCCAGCAGCAGCTCTTTGCCACCCCTCCACTTT. Translated, it gives CASSSSLPPLHF.

This chain uses TRBV9 with TRBJ2-3; D possibly corresponds to TRBD1 (6 bases). The CDR3 has 18 residues. Germline CDR1 and CDR2: SGDLS and YYNGEE. V was clipped by 0 bases and J by 6 bases, with 23 bases between them. CDR3 in DNA: TGTGCCAGCAGCGTAGACCGTCGAAGGCGAACAGGGTCGGATACGCAGTATTTT. Its translation is CASSVDRRRRTGSDTQYF.

The V gene is TRBV19, the J gene TRBJ2-2; D may be TRBD2 (6 bases). The V end was cut by 6 bases, the J end by 4 bases, with 12 bases between. This CDR3 comprises 14 residues. Germline CDR1 reads LNHDA; CDR2 reads SQIVND (reference sequence). The CDR3 protein is CASREGWATGELFF. The CDR3 region has the DNA TGTGCCAGTAGGGAGGGATGGGCCACCGGGGAGCTGTTTTTT.

The chain links TRBV18 to TRBJ2-5; 14 bases map to TRBD2. Per germline, CDR1 KGHSH and CDR2 LQKENI. The CDR3 totals 16 residues. The junction had 2 bases not matched to a gene; V was cut back by 3 bases and J by 2 bases. This CDR3 reads CASSPTSGGVQETQYF. For the CDR3, the DNA is TGTGCCAGCTCACCGACTAGCGGGGGGGTTCAAGAGACCCAGTACTTC.

The J gene is TRBJ2-1, the V gene TRBV5-4; 7 bases agree with TRBD1. Germline V lookup: CDR1 SGHNT, CDR2 YYREEE (reference sequence). The trim removed 4 bases at V and 1 base at J, leaving 8 bases unmatched. The CDR3 has 16 residues. The CDR3 region has the DNA TGTGCCAGCAGCAACCCGACAGGGTCTTCCTACAATGAGCAGTTCTTC. Translated, it gives CASSNPTGSSYNEQFF. The whole variable domain, filled in from reference TRBV5-4 and TRBJ2-1, reads ETGVTQSPTHLIKTRGQQVTLRCSSQSGHNTVSWYQQALGQGPQFIFQYYREEENGRGNFPPRFSGLQFPNYSSELNVNALELDDSALYLCASSNPTGSSYNEQFFGPGTRLTVL.

This clone occurred once. The chain links TRBV4-3 to TRBJ1-6; perhaps TRBD1 as D (6 bases). Germline-derived CDR1 and CDR2 are LGHNA and YSLEER. Trimming pared 0 bases from V and 7 bases from J, leaving 13 bases between. The CDR3 runs 16 residues. CDR3 DNA sequence: TGCGCCAGCAGCCAAGATATCCAGAGGGGGAATTCACCCCTCCACTTT. It encodes CASSQDIQRGNSPLHF.

V usage is TRBV6-4 and J usage is TRBJ2-7; D ambiguous. The CDR3 is made up of 11 amino acids. Trimming cost V 7 bases and J 0 bases, with 4 bases left between them. Germline V gives CDR1 MRHNA, CDR2 SNTAGT. The CDR3 loop reads CASIHSYEQYF. In DNA, the CDR3 is TGTGCCAGCATTCACTCCTACGAGCAGTACTTC.

This clone appeared a single time. The chain employs TRBV9 and TRBJ2-2; TRBD1 is a possible D gene (6 bases). Trimming cost V 0 bases and J 5 bases, with 14 bases left between them. Germline V gene lookup returns CDR1 SGDLS and CDR2 YYNGEE. CDR3 length: 16 residues. This chain's CDR3 is CASSVAPGTKTGELFF. In nucleotides, the CDR3 is TGTGCCAGCAGCGTAGCCCCCGGGACAAAAACCGGGGAGCTGTTTTTT.

The chain links TRBV6-5 to TRBJ1-3, with D unresolved. Trimming removed 7 bases from V and 0 bases from J, with 10 bases in between. The CDR3 runs 14 residues. The germline gives CDR1 MNHEY, CDR2 SVGAGI. The DNA of the CDR3 is TGTGCCAGCACCCCAGGATACTCTGGAAACACCATATATTTT. Its protein product is CASTPGYSGNTIYF.